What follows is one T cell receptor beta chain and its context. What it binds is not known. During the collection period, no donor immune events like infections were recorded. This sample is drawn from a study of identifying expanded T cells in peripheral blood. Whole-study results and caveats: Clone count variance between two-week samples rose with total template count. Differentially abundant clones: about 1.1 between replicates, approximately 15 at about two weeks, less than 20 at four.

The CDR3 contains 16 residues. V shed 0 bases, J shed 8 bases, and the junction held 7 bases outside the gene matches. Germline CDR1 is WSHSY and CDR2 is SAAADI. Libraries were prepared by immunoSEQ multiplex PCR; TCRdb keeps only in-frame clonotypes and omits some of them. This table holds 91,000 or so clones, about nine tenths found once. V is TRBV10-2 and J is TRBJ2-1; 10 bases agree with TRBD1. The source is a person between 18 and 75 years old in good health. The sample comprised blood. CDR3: CASSESRTGGFDEQFF. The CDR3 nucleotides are TGCGCCAGCAGTGAGTCTCGGACAGGGGGATTCGATGAGCAGTTCTTC.